The 16 T cell receptor beta chains given below trace back to one sample, sequenced in a study of blood T cell repertoires in COVID-19. Measured with immunoSEQ multiplex PCR; TCRdb has only the in-frame clones, and not every one. This table has 200,000 to 250,000 clones, around 90% appearing once. What was sequenced was peripheral blood. Source of these receptors: a man under 40 with COVID-19, enrolled during active disease.

The chain is built from TRBV7-3 and TRBJ1-6; 7 bases are shared with TRBD1. The CDR3 is 14 amino acids. Germline CDR1 and CDR2: SGHTA and FQGTGA. With 4 bases clipped from V and 8 bases from J, the junction kept 5 bases outside the gene matches. For the CDR3, the DNA is TGTGCCAGCAGCTCGGCAGGGGGGCATTCACCCCTCCACTTT. As protein: CASSSAGGHSPLHF. The entire variable domain, with the rest obtained from reference TRBV7-3 and TRBJ1-6, is as follows: GAGVSQTPSNKVTEKGKYVELRCDPISGHTALYWYRQSLGQGPEFLIYFQGTGAADDSGLPNDRFFAVRPEGSVSTLKIQRTERGDSAVYLCASSSAGGHSPLHFGNGTRLTVT.

The rearrangement links TRBV6-5 to TRBJ1-4, with D tentatively TRBD1 (6 bases). Germline CDR1 and CDR2: MNHEY and SVGAGI. Deletions cut 10 bases from V and 4 bases from J, with 16 bases between. The CDR3 covers 14 residues. Here the CDR3 reads CATRGAASNEKLFF. CDR3 nucleotide sequence: TGTGCCACCCGGGGGGCTGCAAGTAATGAAAAACTGTTTTTT.

This chain uses TRBV19 with TRBJ1-1; no clear D. Germline lookup yields CDR1 LNHDA and CDR2 SQIVND (reference sequence). The CDR3 runs to 12 residues. The germline V and J ends were trimmed by 6 bases and 1 base, with 6 bases remaining between them. This CDR3 reads CASSVGNTEAFF. CDR3 in DNA: TGTGCCAGTAGCGTCGGGAACACTGAAGCTTTCTTT.

The chain has TRBV27 and TRBJ1-4, with 7 bases identical to TRBD1. Germline V gene data show CDR1 as MNHEY and CDR2 as SMNVEV (reference sequence). J was trimmed by 5 bases and V by 4 bases; bases with no gene match: 13. The CDR3 runs 17 residues. The CDR3 nucleotides are TGTGCCAGCAGTTCCCGAACTACGACAGGGAAGAATGAAAAACTGTTTTTT. Translation: CASSSRTTTGKNEKLFF. Full variable domain (rest looked up from reference TRBV27 and TRBJ1-4): EAQVTQNPRYLITVTGKKLTVTCSQNMNHEYMSWYRQDPGLGLRQIYYSMNVEVTDKGDVPEGYKVSRKEKRNFPLILESPSPNQTSLYFCASSSRTTTGKNEKLFFGSGTQLSVL.

The chain is built from TRBV1 and TRBJ1-4. TRBV1 counts as a pseudogene. There are 18 residues in the CDR3. CDR3 region: CTSSQPNERTCRWEKLFF. CDR3 sequence (DNA): TGCACCAGCAGCCAACCCAATGAAAGGACTTGCCGCTGGGAAAAACTGTTTTTT.

The chain employs TRBV2 and TRBJ2-2; D gene uncertain. CDR3 size: 13 residues. Germline CDR1 is SNHLY and CDR2 is FYNNEI. Trimming removed 6 bases from V and 6 bases from J, with 11 bases in between. CDR3 DNA: TGTGCCAGCAGGCCTTCTGCGTCCGGGGAGCTGTTTTTT. Translated, it gives CASRPSASGELFF.

The CDR3 here is CASSPRGYPNEKLFF. CDR3 bases: TGTGCCAGCAGCCCTAGGGGTTACCCTAATGAAAAACTGTTTTTT. This sequence joins TRBV9 and TRBJ1-4, with TRBD1 as a possible D gene (5 bases). Deletions cut 4 bases from V and 3 bases from J, with 13 bases between. CDR1 is SGDLS, CDR2 YYNGEE, per germline. The CDR3 has 15 amino acids.

This clone has just one count. The gene calls are TRBV5-6 and TRBJ1-2; 7 bases align to TRBD1. Germline CDR1 SGHDT, CDR2 YYEEEE. This CDR3 region has 14 residues. The trim removed 4 bases at V and 4 bases at J, leaving 7 bases unmatched. CDR3 sequence (DNA): TGTGCCAGCAGCCCCTCTGGGACAGCCTATGGCTACACCTTC. Its protein product is CASSPSGTAYGYTF.

Of note for this clone: This is likely a read error, given that the CDR3 carries no conserved phenylalanine or tryptophan at its end. The DNA is left out, because the CDR3 cannot be placed on it with certainty; the CDR3 is given as TCRdb lists it. This sequence joins TRBV14 and TRBJ1-1. The CDR3 adds up to 12 amino acids, both ends counted. The germline CDR1 and CDR2 sequences are SGHDN and FVKESK. The CDR3 spells CASSPGPGETFL.

The chain joins TRBV10-2 to TRBJ2-5; 7 nucleotides line up with TRBD1. This CDR3 is built from 14 residues. CDR1 and CDR2 from the germline V gene are WSHSY and SAAADI. The J segment lost 1 base and the V segment lost 6 bases, leaving 5 bases of the junction unmatched. CDR3 protein: CASSDGTVQETQYF. The CDR3 nucleotides read TGCGCCAGCAGCGATGGGACAGTCCAAGAGACCCAGTACTTC.

This chain uses TRBV23-1 with TRBJ2-3; D is uncertain. TRBV23-1 is placed among ORFs of uncertain function. V lost 0 bases and J 1 base, leaving 11 bases between the germline ends. The CDR3 spans 16 residues. CDR3 in amino acids: CASSQSIGRRTDTQYF. The CDR3 region has the DNA TGCGCCAGCAGTCAATCCATCGGCAGGCGCACAGATACGCAGTATTTT.

The rearrangement joins TRBV7-9 to TRBJ2-7; 8 bases map to TRBD1. The ends lost 4 bases at V and 5 bases at J; junction bases unmatched: 7. The CDR3 sequence is 14 residues long. Germline loops: CDR1 SEHNR, CDR2 FQNEAQ (reference sequence). CDR3 bases: TGTGCCAGCAGCTCGAGGACAGGGTACGACGAGCAGTACTTC. Its protein is CASSSRTGYDEQYF.

V is TRBV5-1 and J is TRBJ2-2, with TRBD2 matching 9 bases. The germline gives CDR1 SGHRS, CDR2 YFSETQ. The CDR3 is 16 residues long. Trimming removed 2 bases from V and 0 bases from J; junction bases left unmatched: 2. The CDR3 is CASSFSGGSNTGELFF. The CDR3 region has the DNA TGCGCCAGCAGCTTTAGCGGGGGCTCGAACACCGGGGAGCTGTTTTTT.

V gene TRBV6-5 combines with J gene TRBJ1-2; D not certain. Per germline, CDR1 MNHEY and CDR2 SVGAGI. This CDR3 has 15 amino acids. V shed 8 bases and J shed 2 bases, with 18 bases lying between them. CDR3 DNA sequence: TGTGCCAGCTCCGCGGGCGGAACCGAAAACTATGGCTACACCTTC. Translated, it gives CASSAGGTENYGYTF.

V usage is TRBV19 and J usage is TRBJ2-7, with D possibly TRBD2 on 7 matching bases. Trimming took off 6 bases at V and 1 base at J, with 19 bases between the two ends. The CDR3 sequence is 16 residues long. Germline V gives CDR1 LNHDA, CDR2 SQIVND (reference sequence). The CDR3: CASRKGGQETSYEQYF. Here the CDR3 DNA reads TGTGCCAGTAGAAAGGGGGGGCAGGAGACTTCCTACGAGCAGTACTTC.

V usage is TRBV11-2 and J usage is TRBJ2-2; TRBD1 matches 7 bases. J gave up 6 bases and V 5 bases, and 6 bases lay outside the gene matches. The CDR3 runs to 14 residues. Germline V gene lookup returns CDR1 SGHAT and CDR2 FQNNGV. The CDR3 bases are TGTGCCAGCAGCGGACCGGGACAGCCCGGGGAGCTGTTTTTT. This encodes CASSGPGQPGELFF.